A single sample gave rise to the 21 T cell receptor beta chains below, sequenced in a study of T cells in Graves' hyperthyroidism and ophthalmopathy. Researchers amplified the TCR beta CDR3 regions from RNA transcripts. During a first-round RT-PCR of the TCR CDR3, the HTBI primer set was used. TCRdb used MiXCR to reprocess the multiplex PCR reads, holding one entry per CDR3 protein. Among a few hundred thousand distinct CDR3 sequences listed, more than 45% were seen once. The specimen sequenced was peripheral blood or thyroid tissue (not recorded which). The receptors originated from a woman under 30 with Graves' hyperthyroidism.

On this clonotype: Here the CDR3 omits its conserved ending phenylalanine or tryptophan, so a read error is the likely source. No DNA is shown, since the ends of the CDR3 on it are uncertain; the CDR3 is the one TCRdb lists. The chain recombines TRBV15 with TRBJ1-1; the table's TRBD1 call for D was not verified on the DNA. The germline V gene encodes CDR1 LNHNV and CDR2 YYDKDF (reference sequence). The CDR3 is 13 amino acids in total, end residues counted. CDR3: CATSRGGTGGPSY.

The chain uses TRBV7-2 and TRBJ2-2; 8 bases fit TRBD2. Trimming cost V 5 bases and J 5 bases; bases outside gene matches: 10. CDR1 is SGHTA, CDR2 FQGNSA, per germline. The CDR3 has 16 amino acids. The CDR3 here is CASSRTGTRRTGELFF. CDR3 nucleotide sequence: TGTGCCAGCAGCCGTACCGGGACTAGGAGAACCGGGGAGCTGTTTTTT.

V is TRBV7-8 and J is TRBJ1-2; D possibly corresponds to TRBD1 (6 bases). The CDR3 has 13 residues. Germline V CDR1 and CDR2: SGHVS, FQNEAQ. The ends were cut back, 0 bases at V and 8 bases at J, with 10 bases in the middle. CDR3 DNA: TGTGCCAGCAGCTTAGCCAACAGGGAGGGCTACACCTTC. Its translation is CASSLANREGYTF. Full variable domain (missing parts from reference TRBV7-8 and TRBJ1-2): GAGVSQSPRYKVAKRGQDVALRCDPISGHVSLFWYQQALGQGPEFLTYFQNEAQLDKSGLPSDRFFAERPEGSVSTLKIQRTQQEDSAVYLCASSLANREGYTFGSGTRLTVV.

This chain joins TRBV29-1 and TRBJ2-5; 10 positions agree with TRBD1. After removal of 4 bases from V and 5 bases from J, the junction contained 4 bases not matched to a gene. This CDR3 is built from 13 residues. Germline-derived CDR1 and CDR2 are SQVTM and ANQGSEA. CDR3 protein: CSVGDRGSETQYF. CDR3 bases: TGCAGCGTTGGGGACAGGGGAAGCGAGACCCAGTACTTC.

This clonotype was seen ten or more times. CDR3 bases: TGTGCCATCAGGACACGCCTCGGGAACACTGAAGCTTTCTTT. This encodes CAIRTRLGNTEAFF. V usage is TRBV10-3 and J usage is TRBJ1-1; D unclear. V lost 6 bases and J lost 1, with 12 bases in between. Germline lookup yields CDR1 ENHRY and CDR2 SYGVKD. The CDR3 spans 14 residues.

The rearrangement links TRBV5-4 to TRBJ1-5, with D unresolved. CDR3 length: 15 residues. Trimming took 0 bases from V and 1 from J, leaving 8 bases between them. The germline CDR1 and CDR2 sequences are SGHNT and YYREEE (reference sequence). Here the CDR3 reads CASSLARWSNQPQHF. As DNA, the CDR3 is TGTGCCAGCAGCTTGGCCCGGTGGAGCAATCAGCCCCAGCATTTT.

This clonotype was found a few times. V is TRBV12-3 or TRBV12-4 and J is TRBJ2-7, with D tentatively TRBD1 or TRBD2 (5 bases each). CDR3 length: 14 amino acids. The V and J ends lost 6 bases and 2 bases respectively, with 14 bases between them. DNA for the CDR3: TGTGCCAGCAGATCCGGGACCGATACCTACGAGCAGTACTTC. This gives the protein CASRSGTDTYEQYF.

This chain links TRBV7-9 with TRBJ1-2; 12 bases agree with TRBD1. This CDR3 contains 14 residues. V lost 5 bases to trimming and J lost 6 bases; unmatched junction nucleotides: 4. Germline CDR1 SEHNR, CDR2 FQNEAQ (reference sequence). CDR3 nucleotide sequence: TGTGCCAGCAGCCCAGGGACAGGGGGCGATGGCTACACCTTC. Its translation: CASSPGTGGDGYTF.

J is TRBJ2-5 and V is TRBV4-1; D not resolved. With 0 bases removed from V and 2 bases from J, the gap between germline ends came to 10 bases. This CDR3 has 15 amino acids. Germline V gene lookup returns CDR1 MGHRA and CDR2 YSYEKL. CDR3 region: CASSQEGRTQETQYF. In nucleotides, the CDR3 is TGCGCCAGCAGCCAAGAAGGCAGAACACAAGAGACCCAGTACTTC.

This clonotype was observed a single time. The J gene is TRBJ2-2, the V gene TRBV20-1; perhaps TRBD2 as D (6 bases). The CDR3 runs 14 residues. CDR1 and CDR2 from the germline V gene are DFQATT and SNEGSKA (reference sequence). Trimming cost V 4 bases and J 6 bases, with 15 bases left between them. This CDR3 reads CSATEDYIAGELFF. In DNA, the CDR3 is TGCAGTGCTACCGAGGACTATATCGCCGGGGAGCTGTTTTTT.

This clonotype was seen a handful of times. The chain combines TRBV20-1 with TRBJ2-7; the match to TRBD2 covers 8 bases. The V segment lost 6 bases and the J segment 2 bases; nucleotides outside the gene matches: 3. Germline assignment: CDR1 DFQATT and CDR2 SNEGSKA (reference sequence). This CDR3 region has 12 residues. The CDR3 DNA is TGCAGTGCCGGTAGCGGGACCTACGAGCAGTACTTC. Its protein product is CSAGSGTYEQYF.

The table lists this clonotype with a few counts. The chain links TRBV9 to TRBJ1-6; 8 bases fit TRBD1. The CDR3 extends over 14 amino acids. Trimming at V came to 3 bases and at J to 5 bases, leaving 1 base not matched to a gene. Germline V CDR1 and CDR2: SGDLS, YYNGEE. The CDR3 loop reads CASSATGDNSPLHF. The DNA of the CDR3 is TGTGCCAGCAGCGCGACAGGGGATAATTCACCCCTCCACTTT.

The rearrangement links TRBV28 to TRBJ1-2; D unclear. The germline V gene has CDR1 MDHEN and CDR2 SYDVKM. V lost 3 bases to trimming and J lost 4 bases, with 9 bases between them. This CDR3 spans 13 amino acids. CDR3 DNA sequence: TGTGCCAGCAGTTTTCTAGGGATCTATGGCTACACCTTC. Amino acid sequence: CASSFLGIYGYTF.

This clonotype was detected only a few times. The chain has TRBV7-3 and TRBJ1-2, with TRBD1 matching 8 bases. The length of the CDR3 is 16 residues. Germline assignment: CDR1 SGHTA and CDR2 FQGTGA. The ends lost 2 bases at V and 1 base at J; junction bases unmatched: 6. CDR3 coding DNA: TGTGCCAGCAGCTTAGATGGGACAGGAGATAACTATGGCTACACCTTC. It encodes CASSLDGTGDNYGYTF.

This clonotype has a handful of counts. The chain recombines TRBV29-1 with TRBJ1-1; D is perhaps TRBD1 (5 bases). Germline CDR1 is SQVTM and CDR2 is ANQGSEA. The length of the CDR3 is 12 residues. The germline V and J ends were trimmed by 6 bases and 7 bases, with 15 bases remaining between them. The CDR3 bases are TGCAGCGTAGGGGCCAGGGTAGGTGAAGCTTTCTTT. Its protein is CSVGARVGEAFF.

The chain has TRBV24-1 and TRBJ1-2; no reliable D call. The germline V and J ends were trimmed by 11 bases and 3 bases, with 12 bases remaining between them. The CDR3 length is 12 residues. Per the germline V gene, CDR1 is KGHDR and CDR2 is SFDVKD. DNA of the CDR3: TGTGCCAGCTCACCACCGGACTATGGCTACACCTTC. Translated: CASSPPDYGYTF.

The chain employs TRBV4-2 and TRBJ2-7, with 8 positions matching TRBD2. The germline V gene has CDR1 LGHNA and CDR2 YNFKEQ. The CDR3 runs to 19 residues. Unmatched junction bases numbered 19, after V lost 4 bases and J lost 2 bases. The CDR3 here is CASSPNRAGGYKGPYEQYF. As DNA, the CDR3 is TGTGCCAGCAGCCCCAACCGGGCGGGAGGCTATAAGGGTCCCTACGAGCAGTACTTC.

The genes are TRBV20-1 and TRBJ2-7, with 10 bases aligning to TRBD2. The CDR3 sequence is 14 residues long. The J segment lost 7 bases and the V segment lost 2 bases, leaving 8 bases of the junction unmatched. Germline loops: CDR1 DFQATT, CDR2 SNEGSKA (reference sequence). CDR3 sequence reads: CSARLAGDTGEQYF. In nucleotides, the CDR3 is TGCAGTGCTAGACTAGCGGGAGACACCGGGGAGCAGTACTTC.

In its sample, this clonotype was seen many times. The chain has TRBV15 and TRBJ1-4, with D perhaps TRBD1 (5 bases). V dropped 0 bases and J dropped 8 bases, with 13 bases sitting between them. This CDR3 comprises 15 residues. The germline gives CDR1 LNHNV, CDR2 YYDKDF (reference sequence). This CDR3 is CATSRDTGLGEKLFF. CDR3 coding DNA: TGTGCCACCAGCAGAGATACAGGTTTAGGAGAAAAACTGTTTTTT.

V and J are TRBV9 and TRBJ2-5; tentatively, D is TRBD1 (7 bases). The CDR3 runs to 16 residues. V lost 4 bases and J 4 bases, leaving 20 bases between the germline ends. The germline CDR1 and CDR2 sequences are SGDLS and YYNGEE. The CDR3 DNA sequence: TGTGCCAGCAGCTTGGTAGACAGGGTGGGAGGAGAGACCCAGTACTTC. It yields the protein CASSLVDRVGGETQYF.

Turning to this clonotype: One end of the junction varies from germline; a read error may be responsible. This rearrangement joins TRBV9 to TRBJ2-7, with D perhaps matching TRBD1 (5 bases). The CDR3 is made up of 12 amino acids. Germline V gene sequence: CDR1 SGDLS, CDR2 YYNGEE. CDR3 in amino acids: CASRKGPSDIPF. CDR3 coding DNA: TGTGCCAGCAGGAAGGGCCCGTCGGACATCCCTTTC. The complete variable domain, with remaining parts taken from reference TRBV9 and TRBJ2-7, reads DSGVTQTPKHLITATGQRVTLRCSPRSGDLSVYWYQQSLDQGLQFLIQYYNGEERAKGNILERFSAQQFPDLHSELNLSSLELGDSALYFCASRKGPSDIPFGPGTRLTVT.